This T cell receptor (beta chain) was found in a study of tumor-infiltrating lymphocytes in primary liver carcinoma. The wider study: Productive TCRbeta reads per sample were roughly 3.5 to 7.5 million, not differing by tissue.

Study-wide results and limits: Top clones occupying all five tumor regions numbered only about 7-24%. Among the pair types, tumor region pairs showed more overlap than tumor-adjacent and tumor-blood pairs.

TCR beta cDNA was prepared out of approximately 500 ng total RNA by means of a constant-region primer. Amplification in three nested multiplex PCR rounds with slightly modified ARM-PCR gave rise to TCR beta libraries. Amplification in the first two PCR rounds was performed using TRBV1-TRBV30 forward primers and a C-beta reverse primer for around 11 cycles each. TCRdb itself ran the multiplex PCR reads through MiXCR, one entry per CDR3 protein. The sample yields tens of thousands of distinct CDR3 sequences, approximately 80% seen once. This CDR3 spans 14 amino acids. As concerns this clonotype: The antigen remains undetermined. A much larger clone is a single base away; this may be a read error.

Unsorted bulk tissue of roughly 19-30 mg yielded co-extracted RNA and DNA. None of the patients had received treatment, and all had chronic HBV infection. The TCR sequence derives from a man aged 40-49 years with primary liver carcinoma and hepatitis B virus infection. The sample comprised liver tumor tissue from sampling region 5. Subset: tumor region T5, tumor centre. V gene TRBV12-3 or TRBV12-4 combines with J gene TRBJ1-5; weak D call: TRBD1 (5 bases). The CDR3 here is CASNLGGVDHPQHF. The CDR3 bases are TGTGCCAGCAACCTGGGAGGGGTCGATCACCCCCAGCATTTT.